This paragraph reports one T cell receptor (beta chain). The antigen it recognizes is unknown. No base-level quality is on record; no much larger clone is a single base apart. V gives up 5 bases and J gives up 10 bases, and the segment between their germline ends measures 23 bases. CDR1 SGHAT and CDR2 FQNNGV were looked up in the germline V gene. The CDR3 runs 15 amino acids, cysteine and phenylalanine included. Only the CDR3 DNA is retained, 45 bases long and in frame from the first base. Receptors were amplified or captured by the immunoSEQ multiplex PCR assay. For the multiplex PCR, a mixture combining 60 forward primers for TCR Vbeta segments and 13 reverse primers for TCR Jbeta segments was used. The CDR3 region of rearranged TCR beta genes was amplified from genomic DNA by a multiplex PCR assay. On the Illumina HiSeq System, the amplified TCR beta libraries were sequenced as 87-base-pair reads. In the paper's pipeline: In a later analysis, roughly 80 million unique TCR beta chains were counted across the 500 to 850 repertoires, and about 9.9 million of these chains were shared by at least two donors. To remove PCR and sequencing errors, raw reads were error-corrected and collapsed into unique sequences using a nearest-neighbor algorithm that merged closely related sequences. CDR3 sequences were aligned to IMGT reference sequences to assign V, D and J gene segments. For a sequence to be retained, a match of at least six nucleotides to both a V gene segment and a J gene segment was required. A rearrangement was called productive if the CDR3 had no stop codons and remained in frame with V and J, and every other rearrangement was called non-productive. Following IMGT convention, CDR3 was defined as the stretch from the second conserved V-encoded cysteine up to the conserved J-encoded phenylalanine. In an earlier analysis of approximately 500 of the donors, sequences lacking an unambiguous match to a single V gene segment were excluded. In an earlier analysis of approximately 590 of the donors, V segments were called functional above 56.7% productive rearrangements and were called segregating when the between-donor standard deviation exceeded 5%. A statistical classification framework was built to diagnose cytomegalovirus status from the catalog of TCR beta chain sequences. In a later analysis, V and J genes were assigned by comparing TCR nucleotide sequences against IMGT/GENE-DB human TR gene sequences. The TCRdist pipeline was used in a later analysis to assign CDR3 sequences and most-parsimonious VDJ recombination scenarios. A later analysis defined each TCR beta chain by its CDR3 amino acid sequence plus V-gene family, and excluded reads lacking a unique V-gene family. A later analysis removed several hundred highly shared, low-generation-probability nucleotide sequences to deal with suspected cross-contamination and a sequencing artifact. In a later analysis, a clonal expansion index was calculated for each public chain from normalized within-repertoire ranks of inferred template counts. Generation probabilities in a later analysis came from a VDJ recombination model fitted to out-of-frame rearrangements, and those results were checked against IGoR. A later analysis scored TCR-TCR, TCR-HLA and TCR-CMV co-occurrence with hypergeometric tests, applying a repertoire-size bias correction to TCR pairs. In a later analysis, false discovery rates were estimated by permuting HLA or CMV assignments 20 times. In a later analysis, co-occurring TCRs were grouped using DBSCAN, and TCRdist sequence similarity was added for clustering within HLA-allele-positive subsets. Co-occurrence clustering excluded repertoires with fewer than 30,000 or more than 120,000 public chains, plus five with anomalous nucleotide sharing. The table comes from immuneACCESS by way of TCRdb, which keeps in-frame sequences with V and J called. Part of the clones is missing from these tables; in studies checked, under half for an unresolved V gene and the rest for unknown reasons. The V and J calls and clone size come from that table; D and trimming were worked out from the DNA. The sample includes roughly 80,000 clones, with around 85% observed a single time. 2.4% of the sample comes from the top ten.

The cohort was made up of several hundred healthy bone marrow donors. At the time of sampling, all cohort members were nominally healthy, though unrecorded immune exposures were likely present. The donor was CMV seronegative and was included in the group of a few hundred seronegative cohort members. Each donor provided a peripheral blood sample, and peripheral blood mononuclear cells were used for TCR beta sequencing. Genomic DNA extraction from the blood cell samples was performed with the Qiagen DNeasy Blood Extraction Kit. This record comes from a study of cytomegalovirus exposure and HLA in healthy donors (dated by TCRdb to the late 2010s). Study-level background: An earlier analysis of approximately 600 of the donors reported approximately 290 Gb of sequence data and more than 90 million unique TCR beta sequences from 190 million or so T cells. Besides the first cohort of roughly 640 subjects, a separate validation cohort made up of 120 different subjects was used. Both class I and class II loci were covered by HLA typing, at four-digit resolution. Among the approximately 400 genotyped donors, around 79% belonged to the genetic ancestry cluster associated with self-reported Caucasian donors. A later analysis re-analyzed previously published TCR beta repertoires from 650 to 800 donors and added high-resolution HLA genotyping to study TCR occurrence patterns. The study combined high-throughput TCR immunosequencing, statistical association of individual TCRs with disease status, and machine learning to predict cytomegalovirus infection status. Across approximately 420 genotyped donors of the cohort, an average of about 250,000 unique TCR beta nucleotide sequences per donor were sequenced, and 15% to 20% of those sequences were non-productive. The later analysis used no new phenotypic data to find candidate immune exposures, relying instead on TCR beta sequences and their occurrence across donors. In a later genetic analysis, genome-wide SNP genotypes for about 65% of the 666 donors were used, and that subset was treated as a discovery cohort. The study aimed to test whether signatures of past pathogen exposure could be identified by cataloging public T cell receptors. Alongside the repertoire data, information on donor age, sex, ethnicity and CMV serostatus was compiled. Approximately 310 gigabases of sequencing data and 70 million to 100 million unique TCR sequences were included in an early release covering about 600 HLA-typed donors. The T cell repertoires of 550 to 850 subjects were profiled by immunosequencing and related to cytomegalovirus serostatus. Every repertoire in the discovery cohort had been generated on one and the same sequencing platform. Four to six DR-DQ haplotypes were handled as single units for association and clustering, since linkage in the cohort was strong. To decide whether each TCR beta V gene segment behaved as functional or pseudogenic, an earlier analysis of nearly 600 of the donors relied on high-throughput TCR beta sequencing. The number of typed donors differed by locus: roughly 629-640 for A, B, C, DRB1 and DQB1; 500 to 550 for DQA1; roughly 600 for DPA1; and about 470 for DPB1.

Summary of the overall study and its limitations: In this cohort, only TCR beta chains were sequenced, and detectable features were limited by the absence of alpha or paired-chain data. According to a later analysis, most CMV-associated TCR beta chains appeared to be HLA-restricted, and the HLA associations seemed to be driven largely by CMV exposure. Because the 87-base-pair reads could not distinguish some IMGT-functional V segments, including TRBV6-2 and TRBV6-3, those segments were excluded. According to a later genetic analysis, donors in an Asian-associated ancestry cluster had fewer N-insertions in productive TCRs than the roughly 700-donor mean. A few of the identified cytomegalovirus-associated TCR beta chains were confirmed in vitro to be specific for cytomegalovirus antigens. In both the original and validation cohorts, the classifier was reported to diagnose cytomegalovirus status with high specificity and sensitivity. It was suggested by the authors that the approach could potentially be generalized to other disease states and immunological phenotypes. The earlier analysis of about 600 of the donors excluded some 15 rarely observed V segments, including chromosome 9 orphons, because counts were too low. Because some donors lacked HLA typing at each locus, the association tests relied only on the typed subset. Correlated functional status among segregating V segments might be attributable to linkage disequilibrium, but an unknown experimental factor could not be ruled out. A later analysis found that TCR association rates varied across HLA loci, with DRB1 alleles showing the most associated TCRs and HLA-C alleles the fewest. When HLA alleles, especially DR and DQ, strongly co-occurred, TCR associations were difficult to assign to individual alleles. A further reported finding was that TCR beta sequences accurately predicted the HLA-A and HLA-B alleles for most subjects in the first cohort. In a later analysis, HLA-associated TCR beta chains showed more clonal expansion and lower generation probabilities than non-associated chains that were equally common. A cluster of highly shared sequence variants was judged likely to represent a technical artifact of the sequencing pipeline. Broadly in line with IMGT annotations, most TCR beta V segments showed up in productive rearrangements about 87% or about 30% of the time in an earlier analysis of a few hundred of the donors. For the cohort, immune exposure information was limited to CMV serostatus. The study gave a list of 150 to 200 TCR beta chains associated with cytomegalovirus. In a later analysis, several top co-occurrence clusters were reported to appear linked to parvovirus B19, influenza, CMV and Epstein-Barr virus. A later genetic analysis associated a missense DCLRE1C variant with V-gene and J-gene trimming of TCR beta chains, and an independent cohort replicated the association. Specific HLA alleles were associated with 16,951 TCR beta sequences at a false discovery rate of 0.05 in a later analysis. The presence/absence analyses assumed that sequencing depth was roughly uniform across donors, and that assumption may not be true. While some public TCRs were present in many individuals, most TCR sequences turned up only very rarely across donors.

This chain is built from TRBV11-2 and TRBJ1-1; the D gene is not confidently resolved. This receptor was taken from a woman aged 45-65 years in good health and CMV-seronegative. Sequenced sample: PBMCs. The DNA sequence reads TGTGCCAGCAGCCATGTTTCCGGAATCAAGCGAGGAGCTTTCTTT. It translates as CASSHVSGIKRGAFF.